Here is one T cell receptor (beta chain) with its context. In the original processing: Amplification of reference gene primers provided the estimated nucleated cell counts. Clones were sequenced by immunoSEQ multiplex PCR, and TCRdb holds only the in-frame ones, with some missing. Clone size and the V and J calls come from that table; the DNA yielded D and trimming. The table lists about 87,000 clones, about 83% of them singletons. These data originate in a study of blood T cell repertoires in COVID-19. Study-wide background: COVID-19 samples from acute and convalescent phases originated in the United States, Italy and Spain. T cells, B-cell-depleted T cells, or PBMCs supplied cDNA or gDNA.

Germline CDR1 reads MNHEY; CDR2 reads SVGEGT. The CDR3 has 14 residues. Trimming stripped 2 bases from V and 1 base from J, with 6 bases between. The specimen sequenced was peripheral blood. The chain joins TRBV6-2 or TRBV6-3 to TRBJ2-4; D ambiguous. The source is a woman aged 55-69 years with acute or convalescent COVID-19. In nucleotides, the CDR3 is TGTGCCAGCAGTTACAACTGGGCCAAAAACATTCAGTACTTC. Translated: CASSYNWAKNIQYF.